This T cell receptor beta chain was identified during a study of T cells after yellow fever vaccination. Study results and limitations: Post-booster reappearance was seen for most primary-vaccination clones (around 97% CD4, 75% to 90% CD8). There was a possibility that FACS-sorted repertoires contained abundant clonotypes contaminating from the bulk population. Weaker, the secondary response had a peak occurring faster, on day 5 versus 15.

Production of TCR cDNA was by 5'RACE template switching, which also added a universal primer site and UMIs. TCRdb passed the 5' RACE reads through MiXCR, listing each CDR3 protein once. The sample shows hundreds of thousands of distinct CDR3 sequences, 19% of them seen only once. This clonotype was seen a handful of times. Its specificity is not known. One end of the junction does not line up with germline, which may come from a read error. The CDR3 spans 14 residues. The germline gives CDR1 DFQATT, CDR2 SNEGSKA (reference sequence). The rearrangement uses TRBV20-1 and TRBJ1-1, with 7 nucleotides matching TRBD1. The clonotype comes from a man in his thirties or forties who received the YFV17D yellow fever vaccine. The sequenced sample was PBMCs, obtained 15 days after the yellow fever booster vaccination. The CDR3 DNA reads TGCAGTGCTGGAGAGACAGGGAGGAACACTGAAGCTTTCTTT. It yields the protein CSAGETGRNTEAFF.